This entry is about one T cell receptor beta chain. Data came from immunoSEQ multiplex PCR; TCRdb stores just in-frame clones and leaves some out. This sample has 65,000 to 85,000 clones; 98% occur once, and the top ten carry approximately 0.14%. The data stem from a study of technical replicates of blood from four donors. The source is a human donor in good health. Sequenced input: T cells isolated from PBMCs.

The CDR3 reads CASSSGGNYGYTF. The CDR3 DNA reads as TGTGCCAGCAGCTCGGGGGGTAACTATGGCTACACCTTC. The chain combines TRBV11-3 with TRBJ1-2; tentative D call: TRBD1 (5 bases). Germline loops: CDR1 SGHNT, CDR2 YENEEA. The CDR3 has 13 amino acids. Trimming cost V 4 bases and J 1 base, with 7 bases left between them.